This T cell receptor (beta chain) was profiled in a study of T cells in Graves' hyperthyroidism and ophthalmopathy (dated by TCRdb to between 2018 and 2020). Some background on the complete study: Peripheral blood was sampled at the time of initial diagnosis, prior to any treatment. According to the paper, TCR Vbeta CDR3 sequencing was carried out on more than 120 peripheral blood samples, which came from over 40 ophthalmopathy, 80 or so hyperthyroidism and approximately 17 progressor patients. Once sampling was done, hyperthyroidism patients were given methimazole at a starting dose of 30 mg daily, whereas ophthalmopathy patients were given high-dose intravenous methylprednisolone. The roughly 91 discovery patients were randomly divided into training and test sets at a 7:3 ratio. To identify distinguishing TCR V-J signatures, a discovery cohort of about 100 patients was used, comprising 40 to 45 with Graves' ophthalmopathy and some 60 with stable Graves' hyperthyroidism. An independent validation cohort of around 20 hyperthyroidism patients and approximately 17 patients who later progressed to ophthalmopathy tested prospective prediction of ophthalmopathy. In addition, the study compared T-cell repertoires in thyroid tissue and in blood from several Graves' hyperthyroidism patients.

The paper's findings and limits, for the study overall: No statistical method was used to fix the sample size in advance, and group allocation was not hidden from the investigators. In validation, progression to ophthalmopathy was predicted by the model with 70.59% sensitivity and 72% to 85% specificity, a median of 6.5 months before onset. Most expanded thyroid clonotypes (frequency above 0.001) were also detected in blood, a finding suggesting that blood repertoires may reflect thyroid immune responses. In cross-validation, a model built on a 13 V-J signature told ophthalmopathy apart from stable hyperthyroidism with 87.88% sensitivity and approximately 81% specificity, and in testing the same model reached 80%/75%.

Stable Graves' hyperthyroidism was defined as no progression to ophthalmopathy during 18 months of follow-up. Hyperthyroidism patients were newly diagnosed, had a disease duration of under 2 months, and were aged 18 to 65 years. The study excluded patients with uncontrolled infections, other autoimmune diseases, pregnancy or lactation. Diagnoses relied on clinical symptoms, serum thyroxine and TRAb, thyroid ultrasound and orbital computed tomography. PBMCs were separated from 10 ml of fresh peripheral blood using Ficoll-Paque density gradient centrifugation. Total RNA was extracted with Trizol reagent, and quality was checked on an Agilent 2100 Bioanalyzer. This clonotype occurred many times. It lacks a known antigen. No per-base quality is available; no much larger clone lies one base away. The TCR beta CDR3 regions were amplified from the RNA transcripts. The TCR CDR3 was subjected to a first round of RT-PCR using the HTBI primer set and the Qiagen OneStep RT-PCR kit. The libraries were constructed in a second round of multiplex PCR and then size-selected and purified. Paired-end sequencing of the libraries was performed with 100 bp reads on an Illumina HiSeq2000. From the authors' description of their analysis: SOAPnuke was used to process the raw data, throwing out any read that contained adapters or uncalled bases, had a mean Phred below 15, or lacked an exact constant-primer or identifier match. COPE v1.2.5 was used to merge high-quality paired reads, and clonotypes were defined as unique nucleotide sequences. MiTCR v1.1 was used to align the clonotypes against IMGT TRBV, TRBD and TRBJ reference segments. Analysis was restricted to V-J combinations with a frequency above 0.0001, which covered roughly 99% of repertoires. The TCS score was defined as F50 (clonal expansion) divided by E x V (chaos), with BLOSUM62-based TCRdist calculated between CDR3 peptides within each V-J. Welch's t-statistics and random forest reduced around 550 V-J features to around 14, which were used in a naive Bayes classifier (R e1071). TCRdb passed the public sequencing reads through fastp at Q25 and MiXCR, retaining productive beta sequences. Entries that share a CDR3 protein sequence are merged under the most common genes and DNA. In this record, the V and J calls reflect TCRdb's handling and not the investigators' own analysis. Within this sample are about 700,000 distinct CDR3 sequences, with approximately 14% of them counted one time only. The leading ten clones occupy roughly 10% of the sample.

The cysteine opens and the phenylalanine closes a CDR3 of 15 amino acids. CDR3 DNA is the only sequence kept; it has 45 bases, read in frame from the first base. The CDR1 and CDR2 encoded by the germline V gene are SNHLY and FYNNEI. V lost 0 bases and J lost 1 base; the stretch between them is 10 bases long. The V and J segments used are TRBV2 and TRBJ2-7; the best D guess is TRBD1, with 6 bases matching. Specimen: blood. This clonotype was sampled from a young woman with Graves' hyperthyroidism. The CDR3 in this case is CASSEALGQSYEQYF. The nucleotides are TGTGCCAGCAGTGAAGCGCTTGGACAGTCCTACGAGCAGTACTTC. The entire variable domain, with the stretches around the CDR3 drawn from the reference TRBV2 and TRBJ2-7 proteins, is EPEVTQTPSHQVTQMGQEVILRCVPISNHLYFYWYRQILGQKVEFLVSFYNNEISEKSEIFDDQFSVERPDGSNFTLKIRSTKLEDSAMYFCASSEALGQSYEQYFGPGTRLTVT.